These 12 T cell receptor beta chains share one sample of origin, sequenced in a study of early T cells in non-severe SARS-CoV-2 infection. TCRdb re-analysed the 5' RACE reads in MiXCR, keeping a single row per CDR3 protein. The data show tens of thousands of distinct CDR3 sequences, 20% to 25% seen once. The starting material was whole blood, obtained at baseline. The source is an adult who was a healthcare worker with PCR-confirmed SARS-CoV-2 infection or an uninfected control (not recorded which).

The CDR3 coding sequence is TGCGCCAGCAGCCCAGGGGAAGCCAAAAACATTCAGTACTTC. Protein: CASSPGEAKNIQYF. The genes are TRBV5-1 and TRBJ2-4; maybe TRBD1 (6 bases). CDR1 SGHRS and CDR2 YFSETQ come from the germline V gene. The CDR3 is 14 amino acids. The V gene lost 4 bases and the J gene lost 0 bases, with 8 bases spanning the gap.

This clonotype was observed many times. The rearrangement uses TRBV27 and TRBJ2-1, with TRBD2 matching over 11 bases. Germline trimming cut 3 bases from V and 4 bases from J; bases unmatched to any gene: 2. Germline lookup yields CDR1 MNHEY and CDR2 SMNVEV (reference sequence). The CDR3 consists of 15 residues. CDR3: CASSFSSGGYNEQFF. CDR3 in DNA: TGTGCCAGCAGTTTCTCTAGCGGGGGGTACAATGAGCAGTTCTTC.

In this sample, this clonotype turned up a few times. The V gene is TRBV4-1, the J gene TRBJ2-3; maybe TRBD2 (6 bases). This CDR3 has 16 amino acids. Trimming stripped 0 bases from V and 6 bases from J, with 16 bases between. Per the germline V gene, CDR1 is MGHRA and CDR2 is YSYEKL. The DNA for the CDR3 is TGCGCCAGCAGCCAAGAGTGGGCGGGACCGCCTGATACGCAGTATTTT. Its translation: CASSQEWAGPPDTQYF.

CDR3 sequence reads: CASSYSGASYEQYF. The CDR3 DNA reads TGTGCCAGCAGCTACAGCGGGGCCTCCTACGAGCAGTACTTC. V and J are TRBV4-2 and TRBJ2-7; TRBD2 aligns across 7 bases. This CDR3 has 14 amino acids. V lost 5 bases, J lost 0 bases, and 4 bases stayed unmatched. Germline lookup yields CDR1 LGHNA and CDR2 YNFKEQ.

This clonotype came up a few times. The chain recombines TRBV5-1 with TRBJ1-4; 7 bases match TRBD1. Germline V lookup: CDR1 SGHRS, CDR2 YFSETQ. V was clipped by 7 bases and J by 1 base; unmatched bases: 7. The CDR3 is 15 amino acids. The CDR3 here is CASYRGYGTNEKLFF. The CDR3 nucleotides read TGCGCCAGCTACAGGGGATATGGAACTAATGAAAAACTGTTTTTT.

This clonotype was seen repeatedly, ten times or more. The chain employs TRBV6-2 or TRBV6-3 and TRBJ2-1, with 9 bases fitting TRBD1. J gave up 6 bases and V 6 bases, and 3 bases lay outside the gene matches. CDR1 is MNHEY, CDR2 SVGEGT, per germline. The CDR3 is 13 residues long. The CDR3 region has the DNA TGTGCCAGCAGCACAGGGGGCCCCAATGAGCAGTTCTTC. As protein: CASSTGGPNEQFF.

V gene TRBV9 combines with J gene TRBJ2-2; 8 bases map to TRBD2. This CDR3 is 13 amino acids long. The germline V gene has CDR1 SGDLS and CDR2 YYNGEE. V lost 3 bases and J lost 7; bases outside the gene matches: 2. CDR3 nucleotide sequence: TGTGCCAGCAGCGAGACTAGCGTCGGGGAGCTGTTTTTT. Its translation: CASSETSVGELFF. Complete variable domain (other parts from reference TRBV9 and TRBJ2-2): DSGVTQTPKHLITATGQRVTLRCSPRSGDLSVYWYQQSLDQGLQFLIQYYNGEERAKGNILERFSAQQFPDLHSELNLSSLELGDSALYFCASSETSVGELFFGEGSRLTVL.

V is TRBV20-1 and J is TRBJ2-1, with TRBD2 matching 9 bases. The CDR3 has 14 amino acids. Germline loops: CDR1 DFQATT, CDR2 SNEGSKA (reference sequence). Trimming at V came to 5 bases and at J to 4 bases, leaving 6 bases not matched to a gene. This CDR3 reads CSAFSGGHYNEQFF. The CDR3, as DNA: TGCAGTGCTTTTAGCGGGGGCCATTACAATGAGCAGTTCTTC.

This rearrangement joins TRBV9 to TRBJ1-1; D remains unclear. Between the trimmed V and J ends, which lost 4 bases and 5 bases, there was a span of 18 bases. CDR1 and CDR2 (germline): SGDLS, YYNGEE. The length of the CDR3 is 15 residues. The CDR3 loop reads CASSPHSAPRTEAFF. For the CDR3, the DNA is TGTGCCAGCAGCCCTCACTCGGCCCCAAGGACTGAAGCTTTCTTT.

The V gene is TRBV6-1, the J gene TRBJ1-1; 8 nucleotides match TRBD1. J gave up 6 bases and V 6 bases, and 3 bases lay outside the gene matches. The germline V gene has CDR1 MNHNS and CDR2 SASEGT. This CDR3 is built from 12 residues. In nucleotides, the CDR3 is TGTGCCAGCAGGAAACAGGGGGCTGAAGCTTTCTTT. Its translation is CASRKQGAEAFF.

This sequence joins TRBV9 and TRBJ2-5; 9 bases map to TRBD2. J lost 5 bases, V lost 5 bases, and 4 bases had no gene match. Germline values: CDR1 SGDLS, CDR2 YYNGEE. The CDR3 is 13 residues long. CDR3 DNA sequence: TGTGCCAGCAGTGCGGGGGGGCCGGAGACCCAGTACTTC. This codes for CASSAGGPETQYF.

The chain couples TRBV6-5 to TRBJ1-1; D is ambiguous. V was clipped by 0 bases and J by 4 bases, with 12 bases between them. CDR3 length: 15 residues. CDR1 MNHEY and CDR2 SVGAGI come from the germline V gene. For the CDR3, the DNA is TGTGCCAGCAGTTACTCGTCAGGAGGACGCACTGAAGCTTTCTTT. Translation gives CASSYSSGGRTEAFF.